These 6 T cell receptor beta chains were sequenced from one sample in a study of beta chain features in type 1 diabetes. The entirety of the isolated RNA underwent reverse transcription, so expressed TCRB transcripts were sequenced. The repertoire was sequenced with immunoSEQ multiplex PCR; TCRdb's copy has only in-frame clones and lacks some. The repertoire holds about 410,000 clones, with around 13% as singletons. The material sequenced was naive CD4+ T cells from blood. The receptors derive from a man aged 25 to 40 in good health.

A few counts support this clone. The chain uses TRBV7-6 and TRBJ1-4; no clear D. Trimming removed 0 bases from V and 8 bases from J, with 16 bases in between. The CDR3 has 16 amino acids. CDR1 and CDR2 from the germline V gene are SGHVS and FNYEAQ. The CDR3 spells CASSLARSSRREKLFF. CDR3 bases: TGTGCCAGCAGCTTAGCGCGTTCGTCCAGGAGGGAAAAACTGTTTTTT.

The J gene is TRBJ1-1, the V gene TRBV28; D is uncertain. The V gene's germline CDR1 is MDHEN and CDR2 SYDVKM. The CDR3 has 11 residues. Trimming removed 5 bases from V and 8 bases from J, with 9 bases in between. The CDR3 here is CASSMQREAFF. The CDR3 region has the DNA TGTGCCAGCAGTATGCAGCGCGAAGCTTTCTTT.

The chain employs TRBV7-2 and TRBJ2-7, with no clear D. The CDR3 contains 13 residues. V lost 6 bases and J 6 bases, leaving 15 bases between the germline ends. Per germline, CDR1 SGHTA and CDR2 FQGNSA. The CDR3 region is CASRLLSGSEQYF. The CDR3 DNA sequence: TGTGCCAGCAGGTTGCTATCGGGCAGCGAGCAGTACTTC.

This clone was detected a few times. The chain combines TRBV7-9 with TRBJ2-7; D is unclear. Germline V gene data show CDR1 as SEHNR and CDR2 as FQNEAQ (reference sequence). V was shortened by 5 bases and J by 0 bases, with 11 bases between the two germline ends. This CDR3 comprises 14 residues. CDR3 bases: TGTGCCAGCAGCCCAACGAGGAGCTCCTACGAGCAGTACGTC. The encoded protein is CASSPTRSSYEQYV.

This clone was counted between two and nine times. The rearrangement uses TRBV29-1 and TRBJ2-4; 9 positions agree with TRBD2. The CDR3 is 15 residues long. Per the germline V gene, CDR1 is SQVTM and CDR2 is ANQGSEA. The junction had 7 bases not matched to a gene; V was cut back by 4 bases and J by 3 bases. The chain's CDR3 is CSVAGTSRVKNIQYF. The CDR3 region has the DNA TGCAGCGTTGCGGGGACTAGCCGGGTCAAAAACATTCAGTACTTC.

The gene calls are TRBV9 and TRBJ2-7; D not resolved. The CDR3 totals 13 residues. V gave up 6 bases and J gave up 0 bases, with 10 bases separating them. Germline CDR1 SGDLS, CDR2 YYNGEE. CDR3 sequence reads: CASTRKNSYEQYV. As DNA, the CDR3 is TGTGCCAGCACCCGGAAGAACTCCTACGAGCAGTACGTC.